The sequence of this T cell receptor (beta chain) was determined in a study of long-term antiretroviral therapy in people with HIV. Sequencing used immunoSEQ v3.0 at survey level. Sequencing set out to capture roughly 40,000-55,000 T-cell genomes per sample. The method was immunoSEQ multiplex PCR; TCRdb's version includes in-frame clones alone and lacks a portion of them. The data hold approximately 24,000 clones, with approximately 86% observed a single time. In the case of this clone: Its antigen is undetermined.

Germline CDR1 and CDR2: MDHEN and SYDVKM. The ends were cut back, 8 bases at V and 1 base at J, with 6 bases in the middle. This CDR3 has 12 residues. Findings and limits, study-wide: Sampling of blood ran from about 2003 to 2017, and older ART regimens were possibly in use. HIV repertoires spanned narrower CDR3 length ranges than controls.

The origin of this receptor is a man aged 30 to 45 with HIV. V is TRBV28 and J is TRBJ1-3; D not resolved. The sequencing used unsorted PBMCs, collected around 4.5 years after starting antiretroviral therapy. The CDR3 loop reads CASQLSGNTIYF. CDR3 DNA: TGTGCCAGCCAGTTATCTGGAAACACCATATATTTT.